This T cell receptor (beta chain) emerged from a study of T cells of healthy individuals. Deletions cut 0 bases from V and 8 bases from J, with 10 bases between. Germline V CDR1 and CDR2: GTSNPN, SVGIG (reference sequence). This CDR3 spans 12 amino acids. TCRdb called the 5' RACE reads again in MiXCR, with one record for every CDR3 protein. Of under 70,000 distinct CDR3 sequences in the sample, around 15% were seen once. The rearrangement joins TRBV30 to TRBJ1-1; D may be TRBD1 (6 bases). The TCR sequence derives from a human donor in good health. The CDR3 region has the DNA TGTGCCTGGAGTGTCGGCGGGACAGAAGCTTTCTTT. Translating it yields CAWSVGGTEAFF. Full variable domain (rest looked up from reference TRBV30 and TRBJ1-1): SQTIHQWPATLVQPVGSPLSLECTVEGTSNPNLYWYRQAAGRGLQLLFYSVGIGQISSEVPQNLSASRPQDRQFILSSKKLLLSDSGFYLCAWSVGGTEAFFGQGTRLTVV.